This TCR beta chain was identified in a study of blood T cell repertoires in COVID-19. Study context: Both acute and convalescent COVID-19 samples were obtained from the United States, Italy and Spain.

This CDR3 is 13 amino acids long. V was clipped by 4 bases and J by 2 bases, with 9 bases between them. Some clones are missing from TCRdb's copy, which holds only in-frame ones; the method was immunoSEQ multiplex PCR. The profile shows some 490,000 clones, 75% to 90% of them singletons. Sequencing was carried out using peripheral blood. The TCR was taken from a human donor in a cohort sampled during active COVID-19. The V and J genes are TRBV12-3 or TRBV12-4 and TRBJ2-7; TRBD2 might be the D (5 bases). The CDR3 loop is CASSSHGAYEQYF. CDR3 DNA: TGTGCCAGCAGTTCTCACGGGGCCTACGAGCAGTACTTC.